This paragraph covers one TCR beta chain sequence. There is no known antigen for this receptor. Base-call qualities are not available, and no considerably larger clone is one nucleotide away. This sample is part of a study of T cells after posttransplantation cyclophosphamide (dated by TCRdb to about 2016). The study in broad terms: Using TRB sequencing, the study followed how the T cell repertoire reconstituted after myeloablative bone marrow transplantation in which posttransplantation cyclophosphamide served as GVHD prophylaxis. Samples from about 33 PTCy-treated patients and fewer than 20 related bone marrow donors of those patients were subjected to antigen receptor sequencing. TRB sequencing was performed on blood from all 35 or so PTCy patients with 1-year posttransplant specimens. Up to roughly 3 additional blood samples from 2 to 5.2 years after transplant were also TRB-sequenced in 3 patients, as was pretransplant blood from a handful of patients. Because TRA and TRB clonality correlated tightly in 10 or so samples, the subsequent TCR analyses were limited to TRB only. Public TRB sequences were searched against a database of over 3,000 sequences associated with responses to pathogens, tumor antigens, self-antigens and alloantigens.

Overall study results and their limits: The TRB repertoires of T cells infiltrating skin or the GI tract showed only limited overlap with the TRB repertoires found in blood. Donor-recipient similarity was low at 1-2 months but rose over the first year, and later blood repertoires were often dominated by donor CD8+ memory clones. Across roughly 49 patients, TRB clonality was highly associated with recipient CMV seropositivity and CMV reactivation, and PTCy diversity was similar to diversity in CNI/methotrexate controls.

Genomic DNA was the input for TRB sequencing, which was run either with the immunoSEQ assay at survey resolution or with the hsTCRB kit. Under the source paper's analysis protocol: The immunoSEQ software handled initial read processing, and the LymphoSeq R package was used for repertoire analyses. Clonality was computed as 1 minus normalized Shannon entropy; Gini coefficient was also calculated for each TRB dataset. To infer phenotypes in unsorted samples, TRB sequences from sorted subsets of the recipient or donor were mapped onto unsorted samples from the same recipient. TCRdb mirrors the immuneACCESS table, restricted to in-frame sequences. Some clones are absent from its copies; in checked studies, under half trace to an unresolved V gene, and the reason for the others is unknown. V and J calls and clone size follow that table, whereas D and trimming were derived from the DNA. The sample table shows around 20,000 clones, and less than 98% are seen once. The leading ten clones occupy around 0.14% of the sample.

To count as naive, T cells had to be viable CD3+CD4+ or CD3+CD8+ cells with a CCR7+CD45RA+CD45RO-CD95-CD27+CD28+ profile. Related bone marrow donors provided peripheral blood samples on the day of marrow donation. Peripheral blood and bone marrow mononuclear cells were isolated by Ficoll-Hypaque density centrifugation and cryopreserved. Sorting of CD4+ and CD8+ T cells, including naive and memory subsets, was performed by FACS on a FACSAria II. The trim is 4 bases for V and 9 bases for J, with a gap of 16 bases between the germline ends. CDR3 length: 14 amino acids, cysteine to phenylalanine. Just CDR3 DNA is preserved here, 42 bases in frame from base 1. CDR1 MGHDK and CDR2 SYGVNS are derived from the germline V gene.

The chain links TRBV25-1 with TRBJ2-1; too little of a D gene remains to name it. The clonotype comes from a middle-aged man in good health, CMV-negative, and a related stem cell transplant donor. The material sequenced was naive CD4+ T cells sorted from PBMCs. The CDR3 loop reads CASSARRLPGEQFF. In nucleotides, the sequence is TGTGCCAGCAGTGCACGACGCCTCCCGGGTGAGCAGTTCTTC.